A single sample is the source of the 17 T cell receptor beta chains below, sequenced in a study of early T cells in non-severe SARS-CoV-2 infection. TCRdb recomputed calls from the 5' RACE reads with MiXCR, one row per CDR3 protein. The sample shows 85,000 to 90,000 distinct CDR3 sequences, 13% to 15% of them seen only once. Sample: whole blood. The receptor source for this set is an adult who was a healthcare worker with PCR-confirmed SARS-CoV-2 infection or an uninfected control (not recorded which).

This clonotype showed up just a few times. The J gene is TRBJ1-5, the V gene TRBV20-1; TRBD1 matches at 9 bases. Trimming at V came to 1 base and at J to 7 bases, leaving 5 bases not matched to a gene. This CDR3 has 14 amino acids. Germline V gene data show CDR1 as DFQATT and CDR2 as SNEGSKA (reference sequence). CDR3 region: CSARGQGEAQPQHF. The CDR3 region has the DNA TGCAGTGCTAGAGGACAGGGGGAAGCCCAGCCCCAGCATTTT.

The J gene is TRBJ2-7, the V gene TRBV5-6, with a possible D match to TRBD1 (6 bases). The CDR3 loop spans 14 amino acids. V lost 2 bases and J 3 bases, leaving 12 bases between the germline ends. Germline CDR1 is SGHDT and CDR2 is YYEEEE. The CDR3 DNA follows: TGTGCCAGCAGCTTTGCAGGGGCCGTCTACGAGCAGTACTTC. As protein: CASSFAGAVYEQYF.

The chain recombines TRBV29-1 with TRBJ2-7, with TRBD1 identical over 9 bases. The CDR3 extends over 11 amino acids. The germline gives CDR1 SQVTM, CDR2 ANQGSEA. Trimming removed 6 bases from V and 6 bases from J; junction bases left unmatched: 3. CDR3 nucleotide sequence: TGCAGCGTGGGGACAGGGATCGAGCAGTACTTC. Translated: CSVGTGIEQYF.

The genes are TRBV9 and TRBJ2-1; D tentatively reads TRBD1 or TRBD2 (5 bases each). V lost 0 bases and J 8 bases, leaving 18 bases between the germline ends. CDR1 is SGDLS, CDR2 YYNGEE, per germline. The CDR3 is made up of 16 amino acids. CDR3 loop: CASSVGSPGQRDEQFF. The DNA of the CDR3 is TGTGCCAGCAGCGTAGGATCCCCGGGGCAAAGGGATGAGCAGTTCTTC.

In its sample, this clonotype was seen a few times. J is TRBJ2-3 and V is TRBV4-1, with D unresolved. CDR1 and CDR2 (germline): MGHRA, YSYEKL. Between the trimmed V and J ends, which lost 0 bases and 6 bases, there was a span of 10 bases. The CDR3 length is 14 residues. DNA of the CDR3: TGCGCCAGCAGCCAAGATCGGAATTCCGATACGCAGTATTTT. This gives the protein CASSQDRNSDTQYF.

The rearrangement joins TRBV19 to TRBJ1-2, with D perhaps TRBD1 (5 bases). V lost 6 bases to trimming and J lost 5 bases, with 22 bases between them. In germline, CDR1 is LNHDA, CDR2 SQIVND (reference sequence). The CDR3 contains 16 residues. CDR3 in amino acids: CASSSSTLGTIYGYTF. The CDR3 nucleotides are TGTGCCAGTAGCTCTTCCACCCTGGGGACTATATATGGCTACACCTTC.

In this sample, this clonotype turned up a few times. V gene TRBV5-1 combines with J gene TRBJ2-1; D might be TRBD2 (5 bases). Trimming cost V 4 bases and J 3 bases, with 11 bases left between them. Germline CDR1 SGHRS, CDR2 YFSETQ. This CDR3 is built from 14 residues. CDR3 loop: CASSPKGLYNEQFF. The CDR3 DNA follows: TGCGCCAGCAGCCCCAAAGGACTCTACAATGAGCAGTTCTTC. The full variable domain, completed using reference TRBV5-1 and TRBJ2-1, is KAGVTQTPRYLIKTRGQQVTLSCSPISGHRSVSWYQQTPGQGLQFLFEYFSETQRNKGNFPGRFSGRQFSNSRSEMNVSTLELGDSALYLCASSPKGLYNEQFFGPGTRLTVL.

The chain is built from TRBV12-3 or TRBV12-4 and TRBJ1-1; D remains unclear. The CDR3 contains 15 residues. The V gene lost 0 bases and the J gene lost 1 base, with 9 bases spanning the gap. Written as DNA, the CDR3 is TGTGCCAGCAGTTTAGCATTCCTTGGGAACACTGAAGCTTTCTTT. This encodes CASSLAFLGNTEAFF.

The V and J genes are TRBV27 and TRBJ2-7, with TRBD1 identical over 9 bases. Losses at the gene ends were 3 bases for V and 2 bases for J; bases not matched to a gene: 5. Germline V gene lookup returns CDR1 MNHEY and CDR2 SMNVEV (reference sequence). CDR3 length: 15 residues. For the CDR3, the DNA is TGTGCCAGCAGTTTTGTCGGACAGGGGCCCTACGAGCAGTACTTC. Translation gives CASSFVGQGPYEQYF.

In this sample, this clonotype turned up many times. The chain joins TRBV28 to TRBJ1-1, with D possibly TRBD1 on 6 matching bases. The CDR3 covers 15 residues. Germline V CDR1 and CDR2: MDHEN, SYDVKM. V was shortened by 1 base and J by 1 base, with 10 bases between the two germline ends. The CDR3 reads CASSLFPGANTEAFF. CDR3 nucleotides: TGTGCCAGCAGTTTATTTCCGGGGGCGAACACTGAAGCTTTCTTT.

This rearrangement joins TRBV6-9 to TRBJ2-3; 7 positions agree with TRBD1. Germline V lookup: CDR1 MNHGY, CDR2 SVAAGI. CDR3 size: 18 residues. V trimming: 0 bases; J trimming: 1 base; junction bases outside the gene matches: 10. The CDR3 nucleotides are TGTGCCAGCAGTTATTCTGGCAGGGGGAAGAAGGGCACAGATACGCAGTATTTT. Translation gives CASSYSGRGKKGTDTQYF.

This clonotype was counted between two and nine times. This chain links TRBV20-1 with TRBJ1-4; tentative D call: TRBD1 (6 bases). Per germline, CDR1 DFQATT and CDR2 SNEGSKA (reference sequence). V lost 0 bases to trimming and J lost 8 bases, with 16 bases between them. The CDR3 covers 15 residues. CDR3 sequence: CSARDVTRGQEKLFF. The CDR3 DNA reads TGCAGTGCTAGAGATGTGACCAGGGGCCAAGAAAAACTGTTTTTT.

The table lists this clonotype with many counts. This chain joins TRBV28 and TRBJ2-1; D perhaps matches TRBD1 (5 bases). The CDR3 totals 13 residues. V was trimmed by 6 bases and J by 6 bases, leaving 12 bases between them. Germline values: CDR1 MDHEN, CDR2 SYDVKM. Here the CDR3 reads CASRGLTSNEQFF. CDR3 sequence (DNA): TGTGCCAGCAGGGGGCTAACGTCCAATGAGCAGTTCTTC.

This chain joins TRBV6-5 and TRBJ1-2; no clear D. Trimming stripped 4 bases from V and 0 bases from J, with 9 bases between. Germline CDR1 MNHEY, CDR2 SVGAGI. The CDR3 is 14 amino acids. The DNA of the CDR3 is TGTGCCAGCAGTTGGGCCAGTACTAACTATGGCTACACCTTC. Protein: CASSWASTNYGYTF.

There are many counts of this clonotype. This chain connects TRBV5-5 to TRBJ2-7, with D possibly being TRBD2 (6 bases). The V gene's germline CDR1 is SGHKS and CDR2 YYEKEE (reference sequence). The CDR3 is 14 amino acids. V was clipped by 4 bases and J by 7 bases, with 18 bases between them. As DNA, the CDR3 is TGTGCCAGCAGCCCGGACGGAGGGATAGGAGAGCAGTACTTC. Its translation is CASSPDGGIGEQYF.

This clonotype was seen a few times. The chain has TRBV7-9 and TRBJ2-1, with no clear D. The CDR3 consists of 13 residues. V gave up 2 bases and J gave up 8 bases, with 10 bases separating them. Germline CDR1 is SEHNR and CDR2 is FQNEAQ (reference sequence). The CDR3 spells CASSLLPSDEQFF. In DNA form, the CDR3 reads TGTGCCAGCAGCTTATTACCGTCGGATGAGCAGTTCTTC.

This clonotype was counted between two and nine times. The chain employs TRBV5-8 and TRBJ1-2, with D tentatively TRBD1 (6 bases). V lost 0 bases, J lost 7 bases, and 7 bases lay in between. Germline CDR1 reads SGHTS; CDR2 reads YDEGEE. The length of the CDR3 is 12 residues. CDR3: CASSLEGVGYTF. DNA for the CDR3: TGTGCCAGCAGCTTGGAGGGGGTTGGCTACACCTTC.